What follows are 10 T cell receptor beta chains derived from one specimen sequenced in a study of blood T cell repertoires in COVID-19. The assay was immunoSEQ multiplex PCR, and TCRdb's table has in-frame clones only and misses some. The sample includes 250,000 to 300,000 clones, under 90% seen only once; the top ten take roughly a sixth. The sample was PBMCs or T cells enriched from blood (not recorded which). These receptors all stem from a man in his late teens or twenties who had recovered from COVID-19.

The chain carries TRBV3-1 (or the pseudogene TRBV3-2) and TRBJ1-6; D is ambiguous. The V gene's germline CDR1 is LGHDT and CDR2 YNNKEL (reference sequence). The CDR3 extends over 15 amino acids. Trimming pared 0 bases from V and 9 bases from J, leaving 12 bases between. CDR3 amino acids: CASSQDLSGSSPLHF. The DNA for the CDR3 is TGTGCCAGCAGCCAAGACCTATCGGGGAGTTCACCCCTCCACTTT.

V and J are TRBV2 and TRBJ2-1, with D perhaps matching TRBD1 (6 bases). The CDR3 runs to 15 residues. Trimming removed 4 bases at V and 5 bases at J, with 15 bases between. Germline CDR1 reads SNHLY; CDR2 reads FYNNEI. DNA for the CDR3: TGTGCCAGCAGTGCTCCTCTTCAGGGGAACAATGAGCAGTTCTTC. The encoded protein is CASSAPLQGNNEQFF.

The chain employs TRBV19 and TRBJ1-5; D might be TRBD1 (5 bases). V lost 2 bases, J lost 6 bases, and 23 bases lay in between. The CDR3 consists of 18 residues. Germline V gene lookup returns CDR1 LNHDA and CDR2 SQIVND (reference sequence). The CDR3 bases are TGTGCCAGTAGTATACGCTGGGAGGGACGGCCGGAGGGTCAGCCCCAGCATTTT. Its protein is CASSIRWEGRPEGQPQHF.

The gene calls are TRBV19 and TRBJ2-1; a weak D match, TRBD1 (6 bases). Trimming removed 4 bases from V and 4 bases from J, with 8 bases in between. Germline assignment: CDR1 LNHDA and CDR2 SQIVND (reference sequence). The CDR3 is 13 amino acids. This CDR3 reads CASSKDRYNEQFF. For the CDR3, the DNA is TGTGCCAGTAGTAAAGACAGGTACAATGAGCAGTTCTTC.

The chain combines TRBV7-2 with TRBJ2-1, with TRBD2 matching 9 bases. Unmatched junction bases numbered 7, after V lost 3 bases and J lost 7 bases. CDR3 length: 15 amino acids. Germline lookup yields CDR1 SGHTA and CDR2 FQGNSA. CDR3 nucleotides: TGTGCCAGCAGCTTGGGGACTAGCCCTACGAATGAGCAGTTCTTC. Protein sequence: CASSLGTSPTNEQFF.

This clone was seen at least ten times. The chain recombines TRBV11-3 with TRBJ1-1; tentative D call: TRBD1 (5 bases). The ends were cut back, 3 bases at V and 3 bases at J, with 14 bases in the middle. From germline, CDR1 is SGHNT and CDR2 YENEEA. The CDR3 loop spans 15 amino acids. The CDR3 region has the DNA TGTGCCAGCAGCTTGGGAGGCAGGGTACACACTGAAGCTTTCTTT. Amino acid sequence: CASSLGGRVHTEAFF.

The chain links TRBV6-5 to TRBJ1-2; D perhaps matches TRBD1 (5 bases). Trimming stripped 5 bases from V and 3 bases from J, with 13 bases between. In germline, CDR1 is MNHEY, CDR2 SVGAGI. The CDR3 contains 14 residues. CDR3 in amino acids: CASSRTGTHYGYTF. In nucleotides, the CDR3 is TGTGCCAGCAGTCGAACCGGGACTCACTATGGCTACACCTTC.

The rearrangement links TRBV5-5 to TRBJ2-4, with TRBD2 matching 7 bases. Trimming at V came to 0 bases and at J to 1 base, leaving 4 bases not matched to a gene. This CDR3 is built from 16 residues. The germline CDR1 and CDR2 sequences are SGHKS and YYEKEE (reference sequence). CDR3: CASSLGEGLAKNIQYF. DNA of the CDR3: TGTGCCAGCAGCTTGGGGGAGGGGTTGGCCAAAAACATTCAGTACTTC.

The CDR3 bases are TGTGCCAGCAGCTGGACTAGCGATACCGGGGAGCTGTTTTTT. Encoded protein: CASSWTSDTGELFF. This chain connects TRBV11-3 to TRBJ2-2; the match to TRBD2 covers 9 bases. From germline, CDR1 is SGHNT and CDR2 YENEEA. V was pared by 4 bases and J by 5 bases, with 2 bases of the junction left unmatched. The CDR3 is 14 residues long. The full variable domain, rest sourced from reference TRBV11-3 and TRBJ2-2, is EAGVVQSPRYKIIEKKQPVAFWCNPISGHNTLYWYLQNLGQGPELLIRYENEEAVDDSQLPKDRFSAERLKGVDSTLKIQPAELGDSAVYLCASSWTSDTGELFFGEGSRLTVL.

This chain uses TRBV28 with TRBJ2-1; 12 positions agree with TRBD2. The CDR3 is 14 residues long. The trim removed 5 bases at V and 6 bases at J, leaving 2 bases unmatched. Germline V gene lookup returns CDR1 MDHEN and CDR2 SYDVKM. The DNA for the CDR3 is TGTGCCAGCAGTCCACTAGCGGGAGGCAATGAGCAGTTCTTC. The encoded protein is CASSPLAGGNEQFF.